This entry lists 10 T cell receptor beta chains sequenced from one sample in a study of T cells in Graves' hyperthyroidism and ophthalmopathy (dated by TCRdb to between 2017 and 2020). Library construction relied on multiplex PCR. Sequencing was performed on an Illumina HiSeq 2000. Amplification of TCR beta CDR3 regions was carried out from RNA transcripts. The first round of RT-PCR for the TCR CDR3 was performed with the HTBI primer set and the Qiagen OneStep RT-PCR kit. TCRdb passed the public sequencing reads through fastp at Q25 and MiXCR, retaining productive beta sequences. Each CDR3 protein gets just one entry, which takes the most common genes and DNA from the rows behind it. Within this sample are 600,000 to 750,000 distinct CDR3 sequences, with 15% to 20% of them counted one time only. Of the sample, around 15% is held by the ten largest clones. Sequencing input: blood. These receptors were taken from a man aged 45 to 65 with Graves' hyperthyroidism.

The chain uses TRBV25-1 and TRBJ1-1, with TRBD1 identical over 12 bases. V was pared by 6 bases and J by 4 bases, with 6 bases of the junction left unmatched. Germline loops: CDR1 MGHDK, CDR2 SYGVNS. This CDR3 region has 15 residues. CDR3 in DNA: TGTGCCAGCAGCGCGATGGGACAGGGGGCCACTGAAGCTTTCTTT. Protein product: CASSAMGQGATEAFF.

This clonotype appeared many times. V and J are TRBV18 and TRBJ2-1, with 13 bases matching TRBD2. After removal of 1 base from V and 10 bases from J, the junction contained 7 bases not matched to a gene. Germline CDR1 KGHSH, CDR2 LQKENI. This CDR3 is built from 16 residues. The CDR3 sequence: CASSPLGLAGAKEQFF. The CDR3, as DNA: TGTGCCAGCTCACCACTCGGACTAGCGGGAGCGAAGGAGCAGTTCTTC.

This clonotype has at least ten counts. The CDR3 loop reads CASYSNGEADTQYF. CDR3 nucleotide sequence: TGTGCCAGCTACTCGAATGGGGAAGCCGATACGCAGTATTTT. The J gene is TRBJ2-3, the V gene TRBV12-3 or TRBV12-4; D is undetermined. Trimming left V 8 bases short and J 6 bases short, with 18 bases between. This CDR3 spans 14 amino acids.

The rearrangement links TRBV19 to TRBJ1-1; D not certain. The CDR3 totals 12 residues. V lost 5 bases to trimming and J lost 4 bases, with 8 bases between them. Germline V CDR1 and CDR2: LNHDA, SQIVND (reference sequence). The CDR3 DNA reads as TGTGCCAGTAGTCCGGCAGGCACTGAAGCTTTCTTT. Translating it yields CASSPAGTEAFF.

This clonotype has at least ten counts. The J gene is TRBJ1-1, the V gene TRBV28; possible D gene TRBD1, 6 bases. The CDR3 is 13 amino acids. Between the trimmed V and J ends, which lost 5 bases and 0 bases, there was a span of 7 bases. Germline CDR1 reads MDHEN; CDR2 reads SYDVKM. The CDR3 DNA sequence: TGTGCCAGCAGTCACAGGGTGAACACTGAAGCTTTCTTT. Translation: CASSHRVNTEAFF.

CDR3 nucleotide sequence: TGTGCCAGCAGTGGGGTTGGTAGTGAAGCTTTCTTT. Amino acid sequence: CASSGVGSEAFF. The chain has TRBV2 and TRBJ1-1; no definite D call. The CDR3 consists of 12 residues. Germline loops: CDR1 SNHLY, CDR2 FYNNEI. V was cut by 4 bases and J by 7 bases, with 10 bases left in between.

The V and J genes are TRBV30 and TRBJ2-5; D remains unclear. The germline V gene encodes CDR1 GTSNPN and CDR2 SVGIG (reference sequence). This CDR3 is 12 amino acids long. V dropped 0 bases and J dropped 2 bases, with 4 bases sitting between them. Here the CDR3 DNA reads TGTGCCTGGAGTGTAACGCAAGAGACCCAGTACTTC. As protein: CAWSVTQETQYF.

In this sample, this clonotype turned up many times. The CDR3, as DNA: TGTGCCTGGAGCGGACTCTGGGGCACTGAAGCTTTCTTT. This encodes CAWSGLWGTEAFF. V usage is TRBV30 and J usage is TRBJ1-1; D gene uncertain. CDR3 size: 13 residues. Trimming pared 3 bases from V and 4 bases from J, leaving 12 bases between. Germline V gene data show CDR1 as GTSNPN and CDR2 as SVGIG (reference sequence).

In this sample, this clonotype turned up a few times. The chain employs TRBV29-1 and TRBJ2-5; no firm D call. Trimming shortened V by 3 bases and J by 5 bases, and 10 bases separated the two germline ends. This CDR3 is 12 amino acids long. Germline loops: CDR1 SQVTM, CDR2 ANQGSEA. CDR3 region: CSVDLSQETQYF. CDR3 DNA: TGCAGCGTTGATCTTTCGCAGGAGACCCAGTACTTC.

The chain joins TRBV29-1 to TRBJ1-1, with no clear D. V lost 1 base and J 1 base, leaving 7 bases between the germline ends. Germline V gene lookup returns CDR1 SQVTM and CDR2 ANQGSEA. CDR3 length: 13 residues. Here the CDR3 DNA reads TGCAGCGTTGAAGGGGATGGGAACACTGAAGCTTTCTTT. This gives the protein CSVEGDGNTEAFF. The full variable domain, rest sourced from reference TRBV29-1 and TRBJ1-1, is SAVISQKPSRDICQRGTSLTIQCQVDSQVTMMFWYRQQPGQSLTLIATANQGSEATYESGFVIDKFPISRPNLTFSTLTVSNMSPEDSSIYLCSVEGDGNTEAFFGQGTRLTVV.